The 21 T cell receptor beta chains reported below all come from one sample, sequenced in a study of blood T cells in healthy people across ages. It was with a sample-barcoded 5' primer and a J-beta primer mix that a second PCR of about 6 to 12 cycles was run. TCRdb processed the 5' RACE reads anew with MiXCR; each CDR3 protein has one entry. The repertoire has about 1 million distinct CDR3 sequences, 35% to 50% of them found once; the top ten carry approximately 19%. The sequenced sample consisted of blood. All receptors come from a woman aged 55 to 70 in good health.

There are a few counts of this clonotype. This CDR3 reads CASSTYTYEQYF. In DNA, the CDR3 is TGTGCCAGCAGCACCTACACCTACGAGCAGTACTTC. The V and J genes are TRBV21-1 and TRBJ2-7. TRBV21-1 is a documented pseudogene. This CDR3 has 12 amino acids.

This chain joins TRBV7-9 and TRBJ2-1; 10 bases are a match to TRBD2. The V gene's germline CDR1 is SEHNR and CDR2 FQNEAQ (reference sequence). CDR3 length: 17 residues. V lost 6 bases to trimming and J lost 0 bases; unmatched junction nucleotides: 8. CDR3 region: CASSLLAGWSSYNEQFF. The DNA of the CDR3 is TGTGCCAGCAGTTTACTAGCGGGGTGGAGCTCCTACAATGAGCAGTTCTTC.

The gene calls are TRBV20-1 and TRBJ2-1; D not resolved. The CDR3 runs 14 residues. With 3 bases removed from V and 3 bases from J, the gap between germline ends came to 12 bases. Germline V lookup: CDR1 DFQATT, CDR2 SNEGSKA (reference sequence). CDR3 sequence (DNA): TGCAGTGCTAGGTCTTACAAGAGCTACAATGAGCAGTTCTTC. Its translation is CSARSYKSYNEQFF.

The rearrangement joins TRBV29-1 to TRBJ2-1, with D tentatively TRBD2 (5 bases). V was shortened by 7 bases and J by 12 bases, with 22 bases between the two germline ends. Germline CDR1 SQVTM, CDR2 ANQGSEA. The CDR3 totals 13 residues. CDR3 loop: CSGGRHGLDGQFF. The CDR3 nucleotides are TGCAGCGGTGGACGCCATGGACTGGATGGGCAGTTCTTC.

This clonotype was seen more than once but under ten times. V usage is TRBV6-1 and J usage is TRBJ2-7; 8 bases are a match to TRBD2. V trimming: 6 bases; J trimming: 4 bases; junction bases outside the gene matches: 8. Germline assignment: CDR1 MNHNS and CDR2 SASEGT. The CDR3 length is 14 residues. CDR3 residues: CASRSSGSLYEQYF. CDR3 sequence (DNA): TGTGCCAGCAGATCCAGCGGGAGTTTGTACGAGCAGTACTTC.

The CDR3 DNA reads TGTGCCAGCAGTTTAGTGGCAGGGGGAGGTTCACCCCTCCACTTT. This translates into CASSLVAGGGSPLHF. The chain combines TRBV28 with TRBJ1-6; 7 nucleotides line up with TRBD1. Trimming removed 2 bases from V and 9 bases from J; junction bases left unmatched: 7. This CDR3 region has 15 residues. Looked up from germline, CDR1 is MDHEN and CDR2 is SYDVKM. The full variable domain, its missing parts supplied by reference TRBV28 and TRBJ1-6, is DVKVTQSSRYLVKRTGEKVFLECVQDMDHENMFWYRQDPGLGLRLIYFSYDVKMKEKGDIPEGYSVSREKKERFSLILESASTNQTSMYLCASSLVAGGGSPLHFGNGTRLTVT.

J is TRBJ1-6 and V is TRBV20-1; 9 nucleotides match TRBD1. This CDR3 contains 13 residues. Per germline, CDR1 DFQATT and CDR2 SNEGSKA (reference sequence). V lost 6 bases, J lost 10 bases, and 7 bases stayed unmatched. The CDR3 region is CSAEQGAGSPLHF. The CDR3 region has the DNA TGCAGTGCAGAACAGGGGGCAGGGTCACCCCTCCACTTT.

The chain carries TRBV5-8 and TRBJ2-1, with D perhaps TRBD2 (6 bases). Between the trimmed V and J ends, which lost 4 bases and 8 bases, there was a span of 19 bases. The CDR3 spans 15 residues. CDR1 and CDR2 from the germline V gene are SGHTS and YDEGEE. The CDR3 spells CASSAGRTSGDEQFF. The CDR3 nucleotides are TGTGCCAGCAGCGCCGGGCGTACCTCGGGGGATGAGCAGTTCTTC.

The table lists this clonotype with a few counts. The rearrangement links TRBV6-1 to TRBJ2-1, with D tentatively TRBD2 (6 bases). CDR1 is MNHNS, CDR2 SASEGT, per germline. Trimming pared 9 bases from V and 5 bases from J, leaving 20 bases between. This CDR3 has 15 residues. CDR3 sequence (DNA): TGTGCCAGTGGAAAATACCGGGACTTTAACAATGAGCAGTTCTTC. As protein: CASGKYRDFNNEQFF.

The J gene is TRBJ2-1, the V gene TRBV27; 9 bases map to TRBD1. The germline gives CDR1 MNHEY, CDR2 SMNVEV (reference sequence). V shed 7 bases, J shed 9 bases, and the junction held 7 bases outside the gene matches. This CDR3 comprises 13 residues. CDR3 in DNA: TGTGCCAGCATCCGGACAGGGGCGGGTGAGCAGTTCTTC. Translated, it gives CASIRTGAGEQFF.

This chain links TRBV6-5 with TRBJ2-1; no reliable D call. V lost 4 bases and J lost 5, with 9 bases in between. Germline CDR1 is MNHEY and CDR2 is SVGAGI. The CDR3 totals 13 residues. In DNA form, the CDR3 reads TGTGCCAGCAGTTTGGGGTTCAACAATGAGCAGTTCTTC. The encoded protein is CASSLGFNNEQFF.

The rearrangement joins TRBV29-1 to TRBJ1-2; TRBD1 matches 10 bases. CDR1 is SQVTM and CDR2 is ANQGSEA in the germline V gene. The CDR3 loop spans 12 amino acids. V shed 5 bases, J shed 7 bases, and the junction held 4 bases outside the gene matches. CDR3 residues: CSVRTGGGGYTF. The CDR3 nucleotides read TGCAGCGTTAGGACAGGGGGTGGTGGCTACACCTTC.

There are a few counts of this clonotype. V gene TRBV6-1 combines with J gene TRBJ1-5; 10 positions agree with TRBD1. Germline V CDR1 and CDR2: MNHNS, SASEGT. This CDR3 has 16 amino acids. Losses at the gene ends were 6 bases for V and 4 bases for J; bases not matched to a gene: 9. CDR3 DNA: TGTGCCAGCAGATCGACCGGGACAGGGGTTAATCAGCCCCAGCATTTT. Translating it yields CASRSTGTGVNQPQHF.

The genes are TRBV5-5 and TRBJ1-5; TRBD1 aligns across 7 bases. The CDR3 contains 16 residues. Per the germline V gene, CDR1 is SGHKS and CDR2 is YYEKEE (reference sequence). The V and J ends lost 2 bases and 6 bases, in that order; junction bases with no gene match: 11. This CDR3 is CASSFDLGQYSQPQHF. The CDR3 nucleotides read TGTGCCAGCAGCTTTGATCTGGGACAGTACAGTCAGCCCCAGCATTTT.

Only a few counts were recorded for this clonotype. This sequence joins TRBV5-1 and TRBJ1-1; D might be TRBD1 (6 bases). Germline V gene data show CDR1 as SGHRS and CDR2 as YFSETQ. Trimming removed 4 bases at V and 4 bases at J, with 17 bases between. The CDR3 spans 15 residues. CDR3 in amino acids: CASSKRRDIGTEAFF. The DNA for the CDR3 is TGCGCCAGCAGCAAACGCCGGGACATAGGCACTGAAGCTTTCTTT.

The sample holds a few counts of this clonotype. The chain uses TRBV25-1 and TRBJ1-4, with 7 bases matching TRBD1. After removal of 2 bases from V and 5 bases from J, the junction contained 5 bases not matched to a gene. From germline, CDR1 is MGHDK and CDR2 SYGVNS. The CDR3 has 15 amino acids. The CDR3, as DNA: TGTGCCAGCAGTGAAGGGGACAGACAAAATGAAAAACTGTTTTTT. Encoded protein: CASSEGDRQNEKLFF. Together with reference TRBV25-1 and TRBJ1-4, the CDR3 gives the full variable domain: EADIYQTPRYLVIGTGKKITLECSQTMGHDKMYWYQQDPGMELHLIHYSYGVNSTEKGDLSSESTVSRIRTEHFPLTLESARPSHTSQYLCASSEGDRQNEKLFFGSGTQLSVL.

This chain connects TRBV5-5 to TRBJ1-2; D remains unclear. The germline V gene has CDR1 SGHKS and CDR2 YYEKEE (reference sequence). The CDR3 spans 11 residues. Trimming took off 0 bases at V and 8 bases at J, with 5 bases between the two ends. CDR3 DNA sequence: TGTGCCAGCAGCTTGGGGGCCGGCTACACCTTC. It translates to CASSLGAGYTF.

The chain combines TRBV5-6 with TRBJ2-7; D unclear. The DNA end is more similar to TRBJ2-5, so the J call may be wrong. The length of the CDR3 is 14 residues. Per the germline V gene, CDR1 is SGHDT and CDR2 is YYEEEE. CDR3 amino acids: CASSLGWQQETQYF. As DNA, the CDR3 is TGTGCCAGCAGCTTGGGGTGGCAGCAAGAGACCCAGTACTTC.

J is TRBJ2-2 and V is TRBV27, with D perhaps matching TRBD2 (5 bases). The CDR3 runs 13 residues. Trimming pared 5 bases from V and 7 bases from J, leaving 11 bases between. CDR1 MNHEY and CDR2 SMNVEV come from the germline V gene (reference sequence). This chain's CDR3 is CASSVAGIGELFF. The CDR3 DNA follows: TGTGCCAGCAGTGTCGCCGGGATCGGGGAGCTGTTTTTT.

The CDR3 coding sequence is TGTGCCAGCAGCTTAGGGGCGGGAACGATCCCCTACGAGCGGTACTTC. Its protein is CASSLGAGTIPYERYF. V and J are TRBV7-2 and TRBJ2-5; D is perhaps TRBD2 (6 bases). The germline gives CDR1 SGHTA, CDR2 FQGNSA. V gave up 1 base and J gave up 13 bases, with 25 bases separating them. This CDR3 contains 16 residues.

This chain connects TRBV25-1 to TRBJ2-5, with D possibly being TRBD1 (6 bases). From germline, CDR1 is MGHDK and CDR2 SYGVNS. This CDR3 is 16 amino acids long. Trimming shortened V by 5 bases and J by 11 bases, and 27 bases separated the two germline ends. The chain's CDR3 is CASSRSRGVTNNEQYF. The CDR3 nucleotides read TGTGCCAGCAGTCGCAGCAGGGGTGTGACGAACAATGAGCAGTACTTC.